Each of the 14 T cell receptor beta chains below was sequenced from the same sample in a study of persistence of HIV-infected CD4 T cells. This was the immunoSEQ version 4 assay in survey mode. The protocol was immunoSEQ multiplex PCR, while the TCRdb copy is restricted to in-frame clones and leaves out a portion. The sample holds around 39,000 clones, 75% to 85% seen once. No antigen has been identified for these receptors. Overlapping HIV-1 Gag 15-mer peptides at approximately 0.91 ug per peptide per mL were used. Sorted nonresponding memory CD4+ T cells were CD40L-negative, CD69-negative, CD45RO-high. The material was cultured CD4+ T cells from PBMCs, obtained from a patient who received antiretroviral therapy. These receptors originate from an adult with HIV. The donor label of this sample is uncertain.

This chain uses TRBV5-1 with TRBJ2-7; the D gene is possibly TRBD2 (6 bases). The V and J ends lost 0 bases and 6 bases respectively, with 16 bases between them. Germline V gene sequence: CDR1 SGHRS, CDR2 YFSETQ. The CDR3 runs to 15 residues. CDR3 loop: CASSLDQGNGGEQYF. CDR3 DNA: TGCGCCAGCAGCTTGGATCAAGGGAACGGGGGCGAGCAGTACTTC.

The chain recombines TRBV6-6 with TRBJ1-4; no clear D gene. V shed 0 bases and J shed 8 bases, with 4 bases lying between them. This CDR3 spans 12 amino acids. The V gene's germline CDR1 is MNHNY and CDR2 SVGAGI (reference sequence). The DNA for the CDR3 is TGTGCCAGCAGTTACTCTTCCGAAAAACTGTTTTTT. The encoded protein is CASSYSSEKLFF.

CDR3 sequence reads: CASSISGQGYGYTF. The CDR3 coding sequence is TGTGCCAGCAGTATATCGGGACAGGGATATGGCTACACCTTC. The J gene is TRBJ1-2, the V gene TRBV6-5, with 9 positions matching TRBD1. Losses at the gene ends were 5 bases for V and 5 bases for J; bases not matched to a gene: 6. Germline assignment: CDR1 MNHEY and CDR2 SVGAGI. This CDR3 comprises 14 residues.

This clone was detected only once. This chain connects TRBV10-3 to TRBJ2-7, with a weak D call TRBD1 (7 bases). CDR1 is ENHRY, CDR2 SYGVKD, per germline. The CDR3 totals 12 residues. V was trimmed by 11 bases and J by 1 base, leaving 12 bases between them. CDR3 DNA sequence: TGTGCCGCAGGGGGGTTATCCTACGAGCAGTACTTC. Its protein is CAAGGLSYEQYF.

The V and J genes are TRBV29-1 and TRBJ2-3; D remains ambiguous. The germline V and J ends were trimmed by 3 bases and 0 bases, with 7 bases remaining between them. The CDR3 has 13 amino acids. The V gene's germline CDR1 is SQVTM and CDR2 ANQGSEA. CDR3 in amino acids: CSVDWESTDTQYF. CDR3 coding DNA: TGCAGCGTTGATTGGGAAAGCACAGATACGCAGTATTTT.

Here the CDR3 reads CASSLSRGHSYEQYF. Written as DNA, the CDR3 is TGTGCCAGCAGTCTCTCCCGGGGACACTCCTACGAGCAGTACTTC. The chain links TRBV27 to TRBJ2-7; tentative D call: TRBD1 (6 bases). The CDR3 has 15 residues. V lost 5 bases and J 0 bases, leaving 14 bases between the germline ends. In germline, CDR1 is MNHEY, CDR2 SMNVEV (reference sequence).

This clone was detected only a few times. The chain has TRBV6-1 and TRBJ1-1; a weak D match, TRBD1 (5 bases). Between the trimmed V and J ends, which lost 3 bases and 5 bases, there was a span of 10 bases. The CDR3 length is 13 residues. Per germline, CDR1 MNHNS and CDR2 SASEGT. CDR3 nucleotide sequence: TGTGCCAGCAGTGATGGCTGGGGGACTGAAGCTTTCTTT. Protein product: CASSDGWGTEAFF.

J is TRBJ2-7 and V is TRBV5-1; a weak D match, TRBD2 (5 bases). This CDR3 is built from 18 residues. The V end lost 2 bases, the J end lost 6 bases, and 27 bases lay between the germline ends. CDR1 SGHRS and CDR2 YFSETQ come from the germline V gene. The CDR3 bases are TGCGCCAGCAGCTTCCAAACCTCGGGTCCCGGGGAGAGGTGCGAGCAGTACGTC. It is translated as CASSFQTSGPGERCEQYV.

This chain connects TRBV10-3 to TRBJ2-2; D possibly matches TRBD1 or TRBD2 (6 bases each). This CDR3 has 12 amino acids. Germline lookup yields CDR1 ENHRY and CDR2 SYGVKD. The germline V and J ends were trimmed by 7 bases and 7 bases, with 10 bases remaining between them. In DNA, the CDR3 is TGTGCCATCAACGGGGGCGGCGGGGAGCTGTTTTTT. Translated: CAINGGGGELFF.

V usage is TRBV6-5 and J usage is TRBJ1-1, with 8 bases matching TRBD1. V lost 6 bases to trimming and J lost 8 bases; unmatched junction nucleotides: 11. This CDR3 region has 14 residues. CDR1 and CDR2 (germline): MNHEY, SVGAGI. CDR3 in amino acids: CASSPNRDRTEAFF. The CDR3 nucleotides are TGTGCCAGCAGCCCGAACCGGGACAGGACCGAAGCTTTCTTT.

The chain links TRBV6-5 to TRBJ1-1, with 7 bases that match TRBD1. Per germline, CDR1 MNHEY and CDR2 SVGAGI. Trimming at V came to 6 bases and at J to 5 bases, leaving 9 bases not matched to a gene. The CDR3 has 14 residues. CDR3 loop: CASRSRMDRTEAFF. In nucleotides, the CDR3 is TGTGCCAGCAGATCAAGAATGGACAGGACTGAAGCTTTCTTT.

The gene calls are TRBV7-9 and TRBJ2-3, with D perhaps matching TRBD1 (6 bases). In germline, CDR1 is SEHNR, CDR2 FQNEAQ (reference sequence). The CDR3 spans 16 residues. Trimming removed 0 bases from V and 10 bases from J, with 20 bases in between. The CDR3 loop reads CASSLALGVVGGPQYF. The CDR3, as DNA: TGTGCCAGCAGCTTAGCGCTAGGTGTCGTAGGGGGACCGCAGTATTTT.

The CDR3 nucleotides are TGTGCCAGTAGTCCGATCCTTTCAGGGCCCACTAATGAAAAACTGTTTTTT. Amino acid sequence: CASSPILSGPTNEKLFF. This sequence joins TRBV19 and TRBJ1-4; a possible D gene is TRBD1 (5 bases). Trimming took 5 bases from V and 2 from J, leaving 18 bases between them. The CDR3 is 17 residues long. The germline V gene has CDR1 LNHDA and CDR2 SQIVND (reference sequence).

The chain is built from TRBV24-1 and TRBJ1-2; 8 bases align to TRBD1. Germline V gives CDR1 KGHDR, CDR2 SFDVKD. V shed 4 bases, J shed 3 bases, and the junction held 6 bases outside the gene matches. This CDR3 contains 15 residues. CDR3: CATSDPDREYYGYTF. The DNA for the CDR3 is TGTGCCACCAGTGACCCGGACAGGGAATACTATGGCTACACCTTC.